This paragraph covers one TCR beta chain sequence. It has no known antigen specificity. No base quality values were provided; no much bigger clone lies one nucleotide off. These data come from a study of beta chain features in type 1 diabetes (dated by TCRdb to 2016 to 2019). In terms of the full investigation: Mean age, gender distribution, total cell number and subset yield were not different between patients and healthy donors. A total of some 100,000,000 sorted cells were examined across all samples, and a strong correlation was observed between cell number per subset and RNA yield. In the study, TCRB repertoires of sorted circulating CD4+ T cell subsets from recently diagnosed type 1 diabetes patients were compared with those of matched healthy donors. Regulatory and stem cell-like memory subsets were obtained from only 8 patients and roughly eight healthy donors, while naive and central memory subsets were obtained from all 30 or so donors. The investigation overall reported the following: Shorter templates might be favored by PCR, yet because patient and control samples were amplified and corrected together, any such skew would affect both groups equally. At VDJ recombination sites, patients with type 1 diabetes made fewer insertions and deleted more nucleotides, a pattern implying thymic rearrangement abnormalities. Because cDNA was sequenced instead of genomic DNA, activated cells with high expression could be over-represented, although the groups did not differ in activation or CD3 levels. The naive, central memory and regulatory TCRB repertoires appeared to resemble one another more closely among patients than among healthy donors. Because small numbers of individuals were included in the HLA sub-analyses, any influence of HLA type on TCRB rearrangement was left unresolved. A moderate but significant shortening of TCRB CDR3 length was observed in type 1 diabetes patients in all four CD4+ subsets.

All of the isolated RNA was reverse transcribed with the High Capacity cDNA Reverse Transcription Kit, so expressed TCRB transcripts were sequenced. Deep immunoSEQ sequencing was applied to naive, central memory and regulatory T cell samples, giving an average of roughly 3.5 million total reads per sample. Sorted cells were lysed in RLT buffer and RNA was extracted with DNase-treated RNeasy Micro or Mini kits, depending on cell number. To prevent cross-contamination, every cell subset was processed on its own, while patient and healthy donor samples were processed together. Using the immunoSEQ multiplex PCR, TCRB sequences were amplified from cDNA into 87-bp fragments spanning the CDR3 region. Sequencing of the amplicons was done on the Illumina HiSeq platform. Per the source publication's procedure: PCR bias was corrected computationally using synthetic template baselines, and reads within Hamming distance 2 were collapsed, with unmergeable singletons discarded. Reads were aligned against IMGT to assign V, D and J genes, CDR3 length and insertions or deletions at six rearrangement sites. Within each subset, clonotype counts were normalized to sorted cell number, after which true diversity and Gini coefficients were computed with the tcR R package. The overlap coefficient, calculated on TCRB nucleotide sequences, was used to quantify repertoire sharing. Out-of-frame TCRB sequences from naive cells were analyzed to stand in for the pre-selection repertoire. TCRdb carries this immuneACCESS record with in-frame sequences only. Its versions omit some clonotypes, under half of them owing to an unresolved V gene in the studies checked, with the rest unexplained. V and J calls and clone size follow that table, whereas D and trimming were derived from the DNA. The sample table holds 350,000 to 450,000 clones, of which more than 13% were seen once. The ten largest clones capture 0.019% of the sample.

A distance of 12 bases separates the germline ends of V and J, which lose 1 base and 6 bases respectively. The germline V gene sets CDR1 to MNHNS and CDR2 to SASEGT. From the cysteine through the phenylalanine, the CDR3 covers 14 amino acids. CDR3 DNA is the only sequence kept; it has 42 bases, read in frame from the first base. From each donor, a single peripheral blood sample of 100 to 150 mL on average was drawn into heparinised tubes. Naive, central memory, regulatory and stem cell-like memory CD4+ T cells were sorted on a BD FACSAria II using a panel including CD45RO, CCR7, CD25, CD127, CD95 and CD27. All sorted populations exceeded 98% purity. PBMCs were isolated immediately by Lymphoprep density gradient centrifugation and stained directly without culture. To minimize batch effects, samples were stained and sorted in pairs, one healthy donor with one patient per experiment.

Recombination joined TRBV6-1 with TRBJ1-2; the D gene identity is not certain. The sequence was collected from a woman between 18 and 30 years old in good health. The source material was naive CD4+ T cells from blood. The cell subset or site label of this sample denotes: true naive CD4+ T cells. The nucleotide sequence is TGTGCCAGCAGTGAAGTGCAGGATAGGAATGGCTACACCTTC. Translated, this is CASSEVQDRNGYTF.